A selection of T cell receptor beta chains follows, all from one sample in a study of blood T cell repertoires in COVID-19. Generated by immunoSEQ multiplex PCR, the TCRdb table keeps only in-frame clones and is missing some. The profile shows about half a million clones, approximately 91% of them singletons. The sample taken for sequencing was PBMCs or T cells enriched from blood (not recorded which). The receptors stem from a woman in her sixties who had recovered from COVID-19. CDR3s leave out the opening cysteine and the closing phenylalanine or tryptophan. Each record gives: V gene, J gene, CDR3 protein.

>TRBV18|TRBJ2-5
ASSPTGDVGETQY
>TRBV2|TRBJ2-7
ASSMGQEAYEQY
>TRBV20-1|TRBJ2-3
SASTSGGPTDTQY
>TRBV2|TRBJ1-2
ASTPGNYGYT
>TRBV6-5|TRBJ1-2
ASKDRENDYGYT
>TRBV5-1|TRBJ2-5
ASSLSGGEETQY
>TRBV11-2|TRBJ2-3
ASSLAGPPFTDTQY
>TRBV4-1|TRBJ2-5
ASRNLGGWQETQY
>TRBV19|TRBJ2-1
ASSPLQGREQF
>TRBV4-1|TRBJ2-7
ASSQDPQASYEQY
>TRBV6-2/TRBV6-3|TRBJ1-1
ASSTGHPEAF
>TRBV2|TRBJ1-6
ASSPRTEVVSTLH
>TRBV11-2|TRBJ2-1
ASSLGETDRSGQF